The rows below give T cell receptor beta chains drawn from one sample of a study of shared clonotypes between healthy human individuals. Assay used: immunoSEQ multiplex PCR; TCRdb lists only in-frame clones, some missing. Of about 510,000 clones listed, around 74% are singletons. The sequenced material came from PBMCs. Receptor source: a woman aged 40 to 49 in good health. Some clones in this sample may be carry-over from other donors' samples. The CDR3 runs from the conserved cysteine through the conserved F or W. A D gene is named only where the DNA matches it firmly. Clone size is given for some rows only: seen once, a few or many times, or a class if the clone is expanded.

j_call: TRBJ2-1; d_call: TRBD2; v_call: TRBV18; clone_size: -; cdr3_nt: TGTGCCAGCTGCACGGACGGGAGGGCCATCAATGAGCAGTTCTTC; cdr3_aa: CASCTDGRAINEQFF
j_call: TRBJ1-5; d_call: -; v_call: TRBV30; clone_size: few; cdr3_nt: TGTGCCTGGAGTTATCGAGGGATTAGCAATCAGCCCCAGCATTTT; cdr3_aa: CAWSYRGISNQPQHF
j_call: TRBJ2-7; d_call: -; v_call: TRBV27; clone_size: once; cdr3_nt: TGTGCCAGCAGCCGGGGGGCTTGGAACGAGCAGTACTTC; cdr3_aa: CASSRGAWNEQYF
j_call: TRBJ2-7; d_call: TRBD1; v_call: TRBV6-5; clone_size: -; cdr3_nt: TGTGCCAGCAGTCTGACCGGGACAGGGGTTTACGAGCAGTACTTC; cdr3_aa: CASSLTGTGVYEQYF
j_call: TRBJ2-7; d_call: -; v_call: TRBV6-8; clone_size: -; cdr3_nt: TGTGCCAGCAGTTACCTGAGGTCAGGGACTTACGAGCAGTACTTC; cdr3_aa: CASSYLRSGTYEQYF
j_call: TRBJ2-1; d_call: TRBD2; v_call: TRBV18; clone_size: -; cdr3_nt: TGTGCCAGCTCACGAGGGACTAGCGGGAGTAATGAGCAGTTCTTC; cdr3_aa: CASSRGTSGSNEQFF
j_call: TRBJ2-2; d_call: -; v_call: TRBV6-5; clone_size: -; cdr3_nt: TGTGCCAGCAACCTACAGGGCACCGGGGAGCTGTTTTTT; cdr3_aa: CASNLQGTGELFF
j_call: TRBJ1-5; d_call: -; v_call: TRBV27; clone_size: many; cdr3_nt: TGTGCCAGCAAGGGGGATATTGGCAATCAGCCCCAGCATTTT; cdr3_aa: CASKGDIGNQPQHF
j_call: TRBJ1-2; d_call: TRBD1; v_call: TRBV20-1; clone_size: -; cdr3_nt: TGCAGTGCTTTGGACAGGGCGGGCTACACCTTC; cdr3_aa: CSALDRAGYTF
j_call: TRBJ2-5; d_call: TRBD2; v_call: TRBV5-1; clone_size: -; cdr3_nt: TGCGCCAGCAGCTTGGGGACTAGCGTACAAGAGACCCAGTACTTC; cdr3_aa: CASSLGTSVQETQYF
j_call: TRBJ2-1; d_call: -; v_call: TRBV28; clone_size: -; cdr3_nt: TGTGCCAGCAGTTACACCGGCCTCTACAATGAGCAGTTCTTC; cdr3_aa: CASSYTGLYNEQFF
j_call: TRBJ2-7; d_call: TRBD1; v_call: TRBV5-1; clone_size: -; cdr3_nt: TGCGCCAGCAGCTTATTTGGGACAGGGGTCTACGAGCAGTACTTC; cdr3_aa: CASSLFGTGVYEQYF
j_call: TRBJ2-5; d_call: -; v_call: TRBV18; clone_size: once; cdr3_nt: TGTGCCAGCTCACCACTGGGTTCTGAGACCCAGTACTTC; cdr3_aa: CASSPLGSETQYF
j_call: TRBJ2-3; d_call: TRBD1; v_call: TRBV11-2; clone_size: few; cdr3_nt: TGTGCCAGCACCTTAGGACAGGGGGGGGATACGCAGTATTTT; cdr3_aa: CASTLGQGGDTQYF
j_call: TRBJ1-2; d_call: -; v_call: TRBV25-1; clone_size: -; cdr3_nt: TGTGCCAGCAGTGAATTTGCGCAGGATTACTACACCTTC; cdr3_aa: CASSEFAQDYYTF
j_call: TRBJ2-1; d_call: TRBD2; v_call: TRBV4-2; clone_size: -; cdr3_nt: TGTGCCAGCAGCCAAGATAAGCTAGCGGTTTTCAATGAGCAGTTCTTC; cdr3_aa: CASSQDKLAVFNEQFF
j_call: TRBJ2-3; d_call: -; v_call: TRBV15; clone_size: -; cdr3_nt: TGTGCCACCAGCAGGGAACCTCCCAATACGCAGTATTTT; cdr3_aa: CATSREPPNTQYF
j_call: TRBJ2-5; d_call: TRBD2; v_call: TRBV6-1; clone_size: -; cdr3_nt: TGTGCCAGCTCCCGGACTAGCGGGAGTAAAGAGACCCAGTACTTC; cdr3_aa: CASSRTSGSKETQYF
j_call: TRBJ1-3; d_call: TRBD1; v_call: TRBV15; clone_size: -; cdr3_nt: TGTGCCACCAGCAGATGGGGGACAGCTGGAAACACCATATATTTT; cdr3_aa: CATSRWGTAGNTIYF
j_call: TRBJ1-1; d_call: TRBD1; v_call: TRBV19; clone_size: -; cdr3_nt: TGTGCCAGTAGTCCCCACGGAGGGGGCGGGAACACTGAAGCTTTCTTT; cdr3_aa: CASSPHGGGGNTEAFF
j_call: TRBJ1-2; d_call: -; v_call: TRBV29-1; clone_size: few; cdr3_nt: TGCAGCGTTACATCCACGTGGGAGACCTATGGCTACACCTTC; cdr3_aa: CSVTSTWETYGYTF